The 12 T cell receptor beta chains given below trace back to one sample, sequenced in a study of blood T cell repertoires in COVID-19. Some clones are missing from TCRdb's copy, which holds only in-frame ones; the method was immunoSEQ multiplex PCR. The data show about 350,000 clones, about 90% seen once. The source material was PBMCs or T cells enriched from blood (not recorded which). Every receptor here comes from a woman under 40 who had recovered from COVID-19.

This chain joins TRBV7-2 and TRBJ1-6; tentatively, D is TRBD1 (5 bases). Germline V CDR1 and CDR2: SGHTA, FQGNSA. V dropped 1 base and J dropped 8 bases, with 9 bases sitting between them. The CDR3 covers 14 residues. Here the CDR3 reads CASSLEGMDSPLHF. In DNA, the CDR3 is TGTGCCAGCAGCTTAGAGGGGATGGATTCACCCCTCCACTTT.

A single count supports this clone. The rearrangement links TRBV19 to TRBJ2-5; possible D gene TRBD1, 5 bases. Germline lookup yields CDR1 LNHDA and CDR2 SQIVND (reference sequence). The CDR3 is made up of 13 amino acids. V was shortened by 4 bases and J by 4 bases, with 10 bases between the two germline ends. DNA for the CDR3: TGTGCCAGTAGTAAAGGGGTGGTAGAGACCCAGTACTTC. It is translated as CASSKGVVETQYF.

This chain joins TRBV18 and TRBJ2-5; maybe TRBD1 (6 bases). The CDR3 is 15 amino acids. V lost 2 bases to trimming and J lost 2 bases, with 12 bases between them. CDR1 is KGHSH and CDR2 is LQKENI in the germline V gene. This chain's CDR3 is CASSPNTDRQETQYF. The CDR3 coding sequence is TGTGCCAGCTCACCAAATACCGACAGGCAAGAGACCCAGTACTTC.

This chain connects TRBV11-2 to TRBJ2-3; D is unclear. The CDR3 is made up of 12 amino acids. Germline V gene lookup returns CDR1 SGHAT and CDR2 FQNNGV. Trimming took 5 bases from V and 1 from J, leaving 4 bases between them. CDR3 residues: CASSPGTDTQYF. The CDR3 DNA reads as TGTGCCAGCAGCCCAGGCACAGATACGCAGTATTTT.

This rearrangement joins TRBV19 to TRBJ2-6; perhaps TRBD1 as D (5 bases). The V gene lost 3 bases and the J gene lost 0 bases, with 9 bases spanning the gap. This CDR3 is built from 16 residues. The germline CDR1 and CDR2 sequences are LNHDA and SQIVND (reference sequence). CDR3 in DNA: TGTGCCAGTAGTATCGACAGTGTCTCTGGGGCCAACGTCCTGACTTTC. Its translation: CASSIDSVSGANVLTF.

The chain has TRBV3-1 (or the pseudogene TRBV3-2) and TRBJ2-1; 7 bases are shared with TRBD2. Trimming cost V 5 bases and J 0 bases; bases outside gene matches: 10. CDR3 length: 17 residues. The germline V gene encodes CDR1 LGHDT and CDR2 YNNKEL (reference sequence). As DNA, the CDR3 is TGTGCCAGCAGCAACTGGGGGGGAGGTAGCTCCTACAATGAGCAGTTCTTC. This translates into CASSNWGGGSSYNEQFF.

The chain carries TRBV28 and TRBJ2-2; 10 nucleotides align to TRBD2. In germline, CDR1 is MDHEN, CDR2 SYDVKM. With 2 bases clipped from V and 4 bases from J, the junction kept 10 bases outside the gene matches. The CDR3 covers 18 residues. CDR3 region: CASSLRSSGSFSTGELFF. The CDR3, as DNA: TGTGCCAGCAGTTTAAGGTCTAGCGGGAGCTTTAGCACCGGGGAGCTGTTTTTT.

This rearrangement joins TRBV3-1 (or the pseudogene TRBV3-2) to TRBJ2-1, with TRBD2 matching 11 bases. Germline lookup yields CDR1 LGHDT and CDR2 YNNKEL (reference sequence). V gave up 1 base and J gave up 6 bases; unmatched junction bases: 8. The CDR3 consists of 17 residues. CDR3 protein: CASSQVLSGGGFNEQFF. CDR3 in DNA: TGTGCCAGCAGCCAAGTTCTTAGCGGGGGGGGCTTCAATGAGCAGTTCTTC.

The chain has TRBV7-3 and TRBJ2-5; possibly TRBD2 for D (6 bases). Germline V gene data show CDR1 as SGHTA and CDR2 as FQGTGA. V gave up 5 bases and J gave up 4 bases, with 11 bases separating them. The CDR3 has 13 amino acids. Here the CDR3 reads CASSPGLRETQYF. The CDR3 DNA is TGTGCCAGCAGCCCTGGACTACGAGAGACCCAGTACTTC.

The chain employs TRBV4-1 and TRBJ1-3, with 8 bases identical to TRBD1. V shed 0 bases, J shed 0 bases, and the junction held 7 bases outside the gene matches. The CDR3 is 18 residues long. Germline loops: CDR1 MGHRA, CDR2 YSYEKL. Written as DNA, the CDR3 is TGCGCCAGCAGCCAAGATCTCCTAGACAGGGGCTCTGGAAACACCATATATTTT. This encodes CASSQDLLDRGSGNTIYF.

This clone appeared a few times. The chain joins TRBV29-1 to TRBJ2-1; 8 bases fit TRBD1. This CDR3 comprises 14 residues. Germline trimming cut 6 bases from V and 4 bases from J; bases unmatched to any gene: 8. CDR1 SQVTM and CDR2 ANQGSEA come from the germline V gene. In DNA form, the CDR3 reads TGCAGCGTCGATACCGGGACAGGATACAATGAGCAGTTCTTC. Translated, it gives CSVDTGTGYNEQFF.

The chain uses TRBV18 and TRBJ1-5; TRBD1 aligns across 9 bases. The ends lost 5 bases at V and 4 bases at J; junction bases unmatched: 6. Per germline, CDR1 KGHSH and CDR2 LQKENI. This CDR3 comprises 15 residues. CDR3 DNA sequence: TGTGCCAGCTCAGCGATCGGGACAGGGAATCAGCCCCAGCATTTT. It translates to CASSAIGTGNQPQHF.